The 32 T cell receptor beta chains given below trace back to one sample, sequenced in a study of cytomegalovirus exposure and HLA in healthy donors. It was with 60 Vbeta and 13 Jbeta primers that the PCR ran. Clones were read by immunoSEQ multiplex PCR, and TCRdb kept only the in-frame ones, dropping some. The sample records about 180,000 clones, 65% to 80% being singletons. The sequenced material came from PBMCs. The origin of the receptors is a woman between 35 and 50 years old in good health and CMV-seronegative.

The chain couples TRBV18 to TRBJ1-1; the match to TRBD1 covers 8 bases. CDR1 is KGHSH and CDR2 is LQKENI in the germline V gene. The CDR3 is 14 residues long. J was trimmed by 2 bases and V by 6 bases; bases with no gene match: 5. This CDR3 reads CASSLTGDNTEAFF. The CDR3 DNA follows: TGTGCCAGCTCCTTGACAGGGGACAACACTGAAGCTTTCTTT.

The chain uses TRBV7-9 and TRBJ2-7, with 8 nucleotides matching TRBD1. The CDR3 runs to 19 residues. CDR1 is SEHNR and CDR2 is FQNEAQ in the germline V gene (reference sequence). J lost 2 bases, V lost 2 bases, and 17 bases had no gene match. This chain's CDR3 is CASSLSHSDGQGSPYEQYF. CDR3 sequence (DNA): TGTGCCAGCAGCTTATCGCATTCCGATGGACAGGGATCCCCCTACGAGCAGTACTTC.

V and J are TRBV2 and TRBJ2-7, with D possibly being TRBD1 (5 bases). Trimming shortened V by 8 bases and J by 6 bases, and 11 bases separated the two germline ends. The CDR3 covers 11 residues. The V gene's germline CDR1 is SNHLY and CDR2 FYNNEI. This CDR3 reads CASLRGGEQYF. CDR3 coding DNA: TGTGCCAGCTTAAGGGGCGGCGAGCAGTACTTC.

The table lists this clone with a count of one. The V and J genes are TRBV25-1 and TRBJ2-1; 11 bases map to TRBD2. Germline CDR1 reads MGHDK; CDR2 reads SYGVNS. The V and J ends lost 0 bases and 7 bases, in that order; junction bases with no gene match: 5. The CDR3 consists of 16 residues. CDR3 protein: CASSEYGTSGSNEQFF. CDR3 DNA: TGTGCCAGCAGTGAATACGGAACTAGCGGGAGTAATGAGCAGTTCTTC.

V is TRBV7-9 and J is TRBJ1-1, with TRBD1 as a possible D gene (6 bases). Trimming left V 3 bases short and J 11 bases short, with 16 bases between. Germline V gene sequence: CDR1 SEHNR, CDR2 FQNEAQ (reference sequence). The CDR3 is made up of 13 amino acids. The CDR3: CASSLGNRAGAFF. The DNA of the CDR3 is TGTGCCAGCAGCTTGGGCAACAGGGCTGGGGCTTTCTTT.

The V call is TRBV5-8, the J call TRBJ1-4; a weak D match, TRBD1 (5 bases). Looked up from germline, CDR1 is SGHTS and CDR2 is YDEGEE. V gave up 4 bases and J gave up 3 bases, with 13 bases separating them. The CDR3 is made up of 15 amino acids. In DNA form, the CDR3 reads TGTGCCAGCAGCGTTCAGGGAGGATCTAATGAAAAACTGTTTTTT. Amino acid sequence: CASSVQGGSNEKLFF.

CDR3 nucleotides: TGTGCCAGCAGCCGGATCTCCCAAGGGAGGGACTACGAGCAGTACTTC. As protein: CASSRISQGRDYEQYF. The chain couples TRBV5-4 to TRBJ2-7; 7 bases agree with TRBD2. CDR1 is SGHNT, CDR2 YYREEE, per germline (reference sequence). The CDR3 is made up of 16 amino acids. V shed 4 bases, J shed 3 bases, and the junction held 13 bases outside the gene matches. Using reference TRBV5-4 and TRBJ2-7 for the parts outside the CDR3, the full variable domain is ETGVTQSPTHLIKTRGQQVTLRCSSQSGHNTVSWYQQALGQGPQFIFQYYREEENGRGNFPPRFSGLQFPNYSSELNVNALELDDSALYLCASSRISQGRDYEQYFGPGTRLTVT.

The CDR3, as DNA: TGCGCCAGCAGCTTGAAGGGGGTGGATAGTTCCTATAATTCACCCCTCCACTTT. Its protein is CASSLKGVDSSYNSPLHF. The chain couples TRBV5-1 to TRBJ1-6; D perhaps matches TRBD1 (6 bases). Trimming took off 1 base at V and 1 base at J, with 15 bases between the two ends. The CDR3 consists of 18 residues. CDR1 is SGHRS and CDR2 is YFSETQ in the germline V gene. The entire variable domain, with the rest obtained from reference TRBV5-1 and TRBJ1-6, is as follows: KAGVTQTPRYLIKTRGQQVTLSCSPISGHRSVSWYQQTPGQGLQFLFEYFSETQRNKGNFPGRFSGRQFSNSRSEMNVSTLELGDSALYLCASSLKGVDSSYNSPLHFGNGTRLTVT.

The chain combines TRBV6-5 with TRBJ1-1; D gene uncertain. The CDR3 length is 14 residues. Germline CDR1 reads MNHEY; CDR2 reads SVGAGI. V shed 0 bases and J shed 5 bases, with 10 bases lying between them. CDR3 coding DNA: TGTGCCAGCAGTTACTCCCCCGGGAGGACTGAAGCTTTCTTT. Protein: CASSYSPGRTEAFF.

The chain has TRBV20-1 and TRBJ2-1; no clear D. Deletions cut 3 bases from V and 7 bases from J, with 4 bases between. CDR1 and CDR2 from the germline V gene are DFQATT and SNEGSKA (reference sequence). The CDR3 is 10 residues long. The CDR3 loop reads CSASPNEQFF. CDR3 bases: TGCAGTGCTAGTCCGAATGAGCAGTTCTTC.

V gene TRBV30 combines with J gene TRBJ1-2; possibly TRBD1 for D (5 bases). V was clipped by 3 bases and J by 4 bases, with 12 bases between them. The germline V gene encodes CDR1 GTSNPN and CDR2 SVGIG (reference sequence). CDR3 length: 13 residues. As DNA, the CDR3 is TGTGCCTGGAGGTCGCAGGGTCTCTATGGCTACACCTTC. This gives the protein CAWRSQGLYGYTF.

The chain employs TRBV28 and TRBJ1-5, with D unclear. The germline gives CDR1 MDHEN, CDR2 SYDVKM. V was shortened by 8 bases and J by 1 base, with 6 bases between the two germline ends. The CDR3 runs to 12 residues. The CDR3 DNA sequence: TGTGCCAGCGACGGGAGCAATCAGCCCCAGCATTTT. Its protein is CASDGSNQPQHF.

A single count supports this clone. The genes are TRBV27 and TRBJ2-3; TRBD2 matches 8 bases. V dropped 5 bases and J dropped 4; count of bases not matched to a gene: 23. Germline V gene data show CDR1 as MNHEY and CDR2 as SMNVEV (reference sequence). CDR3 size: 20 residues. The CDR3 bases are TGTGCCAGCAGTCCGATTCAGCGGACTAGCCCTTTGCGGAACTCAGATACGCAGTATTTT. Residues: CASSPIQRTSPLRNSDTQYF.

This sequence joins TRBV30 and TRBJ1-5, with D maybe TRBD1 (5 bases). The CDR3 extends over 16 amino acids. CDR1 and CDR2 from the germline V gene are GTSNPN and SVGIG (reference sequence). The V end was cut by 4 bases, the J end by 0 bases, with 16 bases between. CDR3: CAWKGGDLYSNQPQHF. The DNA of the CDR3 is TGTGCCTGGAAAGGAGGGGACCTCTATAGCAATCAGCCCCAGCATTTT.

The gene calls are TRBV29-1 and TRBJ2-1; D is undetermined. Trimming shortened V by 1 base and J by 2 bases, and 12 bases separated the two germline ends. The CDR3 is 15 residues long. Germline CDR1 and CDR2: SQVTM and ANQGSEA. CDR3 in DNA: TGCAGCGTTGAAGGAACCAGGTCTACCTACAATGAGCAGTTCTTC. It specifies CSVEGTRSTYNEQFF.

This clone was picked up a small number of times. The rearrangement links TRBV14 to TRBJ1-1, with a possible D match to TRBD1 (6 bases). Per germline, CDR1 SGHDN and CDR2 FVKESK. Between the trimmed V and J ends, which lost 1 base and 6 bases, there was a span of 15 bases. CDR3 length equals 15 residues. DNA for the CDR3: TGTGCCAGCAGCCAAGGCAGGGGCCGAGGCGCTGAAGCTTTCTTT. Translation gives CASSQGRGRGAEAFF. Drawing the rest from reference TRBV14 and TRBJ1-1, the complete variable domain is EAGVTQFPSHSVIEKGQTVTLRCDPISGHDNLYWYRRVMGKEIKFLLHFVKESKQDESGMPNNRFLAERTGGTYSTLKVQPAELEDSGVYFCASSQGRGRGAEAFFGQGTRLTVV.

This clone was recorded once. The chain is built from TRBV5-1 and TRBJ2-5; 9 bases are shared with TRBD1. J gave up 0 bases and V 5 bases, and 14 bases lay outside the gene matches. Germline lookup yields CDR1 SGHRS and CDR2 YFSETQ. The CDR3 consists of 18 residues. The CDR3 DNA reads TGCGCCAGCAGGAATCCGGGACAGGGACATCGTTACCAAGAGACCCAGTACTTC. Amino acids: CASRNPGQGHRYQETQYF.

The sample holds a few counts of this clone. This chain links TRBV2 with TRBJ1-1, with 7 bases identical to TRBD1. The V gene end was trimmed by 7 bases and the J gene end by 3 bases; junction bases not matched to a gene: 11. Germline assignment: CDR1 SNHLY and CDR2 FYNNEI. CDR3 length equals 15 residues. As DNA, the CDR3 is TGTGCCAGCATCCGGGGCCACAGGGGAGACACTGAAGCTTTCTTT. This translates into CASIRGHRGDTEAFF.

Here the CDR3 DNA reads TGTGCCAGCAGCTTAGTGGGGACAGAGTTTTACGAGCAGTACTTC. It is translated as CASSLVGTEFYEQYF. The chain joins TRBV27 to TRBJ2-7; the match to TRBD1 covers 7 bases. This CDR3 is 15 amino acids long. Per the germline V gene, CDR1 is MNHEY and CDR2 is SMNVEV (reference sequence). The V segment lost 6 bases and the J segment 4 bases; nucleotides outside the gene matches: 12.

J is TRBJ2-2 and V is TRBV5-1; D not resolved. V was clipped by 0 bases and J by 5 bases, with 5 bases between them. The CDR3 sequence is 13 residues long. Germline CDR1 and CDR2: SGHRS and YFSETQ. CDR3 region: CASSLDYTGELFF. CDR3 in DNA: TGCGCCAGCAGCTTGGATTATACCGGGGAGCTGTTTTTT.

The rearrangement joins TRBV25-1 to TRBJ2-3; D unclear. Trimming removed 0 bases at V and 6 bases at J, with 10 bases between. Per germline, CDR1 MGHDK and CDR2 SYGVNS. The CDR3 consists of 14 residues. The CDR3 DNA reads TGTGCCAGCAGTGAATATACCGGGTCCGATACGCAGTATTTT. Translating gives CASSEYTGSDTQYF.

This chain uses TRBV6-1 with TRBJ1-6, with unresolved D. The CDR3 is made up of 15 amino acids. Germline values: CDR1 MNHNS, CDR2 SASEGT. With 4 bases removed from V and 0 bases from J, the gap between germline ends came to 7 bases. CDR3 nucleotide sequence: TGTGCCAGCAGTGGACGGAGCTCCTATAATTCACCCCTCCACTTT. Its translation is CASSGRSSYNSPLHF.

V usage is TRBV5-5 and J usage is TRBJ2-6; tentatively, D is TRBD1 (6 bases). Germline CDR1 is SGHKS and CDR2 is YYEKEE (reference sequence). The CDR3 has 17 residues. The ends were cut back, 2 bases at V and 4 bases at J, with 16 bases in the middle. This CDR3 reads CASSFVGTGSGANVLTF. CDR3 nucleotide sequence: TGTGCCAGCAGCTTTGTGGGTACAGGGTCCGGGGCCAACGTCCTGACTTTC.

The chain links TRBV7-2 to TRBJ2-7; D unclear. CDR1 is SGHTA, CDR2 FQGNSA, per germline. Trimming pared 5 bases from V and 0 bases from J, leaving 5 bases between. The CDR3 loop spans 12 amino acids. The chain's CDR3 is CASSLPSYEQYF. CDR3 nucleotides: TGTGCCAGCAGCCTACCCTCCTACGAGCAGTACTTC.

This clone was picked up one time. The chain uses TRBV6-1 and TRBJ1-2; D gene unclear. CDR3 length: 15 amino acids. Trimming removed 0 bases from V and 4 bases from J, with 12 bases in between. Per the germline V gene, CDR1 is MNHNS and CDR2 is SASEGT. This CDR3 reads CASSEAQQYFYGYTF. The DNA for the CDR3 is TGTGCCAGCAGTGAAGCGCAACAGTACTTCTATGGCTACACCTTC.

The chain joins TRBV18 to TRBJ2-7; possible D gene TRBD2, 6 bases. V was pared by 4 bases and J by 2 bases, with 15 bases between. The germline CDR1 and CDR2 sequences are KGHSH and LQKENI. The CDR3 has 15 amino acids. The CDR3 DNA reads TGTGCCAGCTCACAGGAGCGGGTCGTTACCTACGAGCAGTACTTC. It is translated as CASSQERVVTYEQYF.

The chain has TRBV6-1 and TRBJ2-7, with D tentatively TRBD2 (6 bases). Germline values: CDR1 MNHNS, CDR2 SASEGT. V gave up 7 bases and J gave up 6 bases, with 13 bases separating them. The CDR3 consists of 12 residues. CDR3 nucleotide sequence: TGTGCCAGCACCCCGGGAGTCTCCGAGCAGTACTTC. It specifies CASTPGVSEQYF.

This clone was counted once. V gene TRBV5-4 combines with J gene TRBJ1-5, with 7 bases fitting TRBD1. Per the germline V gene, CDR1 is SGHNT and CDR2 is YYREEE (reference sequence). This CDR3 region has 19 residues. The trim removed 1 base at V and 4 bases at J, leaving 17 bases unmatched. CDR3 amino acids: CASSLQGGRGKKGNQPQHF. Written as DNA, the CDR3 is TGTGCCAGCAGCTTGCAGGGGGGCAGGGGGAAGAAGGGGAATCAGCCCCAGCATTTT.

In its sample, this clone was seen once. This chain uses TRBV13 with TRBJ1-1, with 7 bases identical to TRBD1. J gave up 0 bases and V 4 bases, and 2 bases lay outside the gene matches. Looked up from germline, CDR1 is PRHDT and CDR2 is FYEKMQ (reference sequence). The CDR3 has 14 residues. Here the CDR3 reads CASSWDRMNTEAFF. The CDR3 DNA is TGTGCCAGCAGCTGGGACAGAATGAACACTGAAGCTTTCTTT.

The CDR3 spells CASSLKTSGETQYF. CDR3 DNA sequence: TGTGCCAGCAGCCTGAAGACTAGCGGCGAGACCCAGTACTTC. The rearrangement links TRBV5-4 to TRBJ2-5, with 9 bases that match TRBD2. Germline-derived CDR1 and CDR2 are SGHNT and YYREEE (reference sequence). V lost 4 bases to trimming and J lost 5 bases; unmatched junction nucleotides: 6. CDR3 length: 14 amino acids.

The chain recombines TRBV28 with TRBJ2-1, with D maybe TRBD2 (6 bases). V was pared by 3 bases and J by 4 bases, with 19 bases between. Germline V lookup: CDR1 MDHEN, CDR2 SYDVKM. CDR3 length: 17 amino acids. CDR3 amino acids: CASSLGPGAGRYNEQFF. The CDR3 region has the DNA TGTGCCAGCAGTTTGGGGCCCGGGGCGGGAAGGTACAATGAGCAGTTCTTC.

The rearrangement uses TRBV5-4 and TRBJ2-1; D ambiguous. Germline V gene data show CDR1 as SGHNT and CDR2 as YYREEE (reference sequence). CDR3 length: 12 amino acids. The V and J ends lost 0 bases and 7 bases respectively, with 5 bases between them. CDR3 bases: TGTGCCAGCAGCTTGGCCAGTAATGAGCAGTTCTTC. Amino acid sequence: CASSLASNEQFF. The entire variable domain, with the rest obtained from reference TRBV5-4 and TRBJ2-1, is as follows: ETGVTQSPTHLIKTRGQQVTLRCSSQSGHNTVSWYQQALGQGPQFIFQYYREEENGRGNFPPRFSGLQFPNYSSELNVNALELDDSALYLCASSLASNEQFFGPGTRLTVL.